A selection of T cell receptor beta chains follows, all from one sample in a study of control samples from healthy donors and cancer patients. TCRdb's table, derived via immunoSEQ multiplex PCR, lists solely in-frame clones and lacks some. The table lists over 25,000 clones, nearly 90% of them singletons. Sequenced material: formalin-fixed, paraffin-embedded tissue. These receptors were obtained from a female donor with melanoma. CDR3s include the opening cysteine and the closing phenylalanine or tryptophan. D genes are given only for firm matches. Where a row states a size, it is once, few, many or the class of an expanded clone; other rows omit it.

J gene	V gene	CDR3 length	D gene	clone size	CDR3 protein	CDR3 DNA
TRBJ1-1	TRBV10-3	12	-	-	CAISDGITEAFF	TGTGCCATCAGTGACGGGATCACTGAAGCTTTCTTT
TRBJ2-1	TRBV5-1	14	-	-	CASSLEGSDNEQFF	TGCGCCAGCAGCTTGGAGGGTTCTGACAATGAGCAGTTCTTC
TRBJ1-1	TRBV9	15	-	-	CASSPEVLVTTEAFF	TGTGCCAGCAGCCCAGAAGTTTTAGTGACCACTGAAGCTTTCTTT
TRBJ2-7	TRBV28	14	-	-	CASSAGGGAGEQYF	TGTGCCAGCAGTGCCGGAGGGGGCGCGGGCGAGCAGTACTTC
TRBJ1-2	TRBV7-2	12	-	-	CASSGVRYGYTF	TGTGCCAGCAGCGGGGTTAGGTATGGCTACACCTTC
TRBJ2-7	TRBV10-1	15	-	-	CASSRWSGGDYEQYF	TGCGCCAGCAGTCGGTGGTCGGGGGGCGACTACGAGCAGTACTTC
TRBJ1-2	TRBV11-2	12	TRBD1	-	CASRQGSYGYTF	TGTGCCAGCCGACAGGGTTCCTATGGCTACACCTTC
TRBJ1-2	TRBV28	14	-	-	CASTLGLTQYGYTF	TGTGCCAGCACTTTGGGGCTCACTCAATATGGCTACACCTTC
TRBJ2-1	TRBV5-1	13	-	-	CASSPSGTNEQFF	TGCGCCAGCAGCCCCTCCGGGACCAATGAGCAGTTCTTC
TRBJ1-5	TRBV18	16	TRBD1	-	CASSPPWGQGNQPQHF	TGTGCCAGCTCACCACCGTGGGGACAGGGCAATCAGCCCCAGCATTTT
TRBJ2-7	TRBV27	13	TRBD1	-	CASSKQGKYEQYF	TGTGCCAGCAGTAAACAGGGGAAGTACGAGCAGTACTTC
TRBJ1-1	TRBV2	15	-	once	CASSERGAAYTEAFF	TGTGCCAGCAGTGAACGGGGGGCCGCGTACACTGAAGCTTTCTTT
TRBJ1-2	TRBV18	13	-	few	CASSPTLVDGYTF	TGTGCCAGCTCACCGACCCTCGTTGATGGCTACACCTTC
TRBJ1-6	TRBV5-1	15	TRBD1	-	CASSTSGTGLLPLHF	TGCGCCAGCAGCACGTCCGGGACAGGGTTATTACCCCTCCACTTT
TRBJ2-5	TRBV6-5	13	-	-	CASSYRDTRTQYF	TGTGCCAGCAGTTATAGGGACACCCGGACCCAGTACTTC
TRBJ2-1	TRBV5-1	14	TRBD2	-	CASSPREGPNEQFF	TGCGCCAGCAGCCCCCGGGAGGGGCCCAATGAGCAGTTCTTC
TRBJ2-7	TRBV6-5	15	-	-	CASSSLAPGTYEQYF	TGTGCCAGCAGTTCCCTGGCCCCTGGCACCTACGAGCAGTACTTC
TRBJ2-2	TRBV6-5	13	-	few	CASSYSSSGELFF	TGTGCCAGCAGTTATTCTAGTTCCGGGGAGCTGTTTTTT
TRBJ1-2	TRBV6-2/TRBV6-3	13	-	-	CASSFTGSYGYTF	TGTGCCAGCAGTTTCACAGGGTCCTATGGCTACACCTTC
TRBJ2-6	TRBV19	18	-	-	CASSVSPGANSGANVLTF	TGTGCCAGTAGTGTCTCACCAGGGGCCAACTCTGGGGCCAACGTCCTGACTTTC
TRBJ1-3	TRBV18	12	-	-	CATEGSGNTIYF	TGTGCCACCGAGGGATCTGGAAACACCATATATTTT
TRBJ2-1	TRBV9	15	TRBD2	-	CASSAKRESFNEQFF	TGTGCCAGCAGCGCCAAGCGGGAGTCTTTCAATGAGCAGTTCTTC
TRBJ2-1	TRBV19	16	-	-	CASSIGGSVSYNEQFF	TGTGCCAGTAGTATAGGAGGGAGCGTCTCCTACAATGAGCAGTTCTTC
TRBJ2-3	TRBV12-3/TRBV12-4	13	-	-	CASSLSGAGTQYF	TGTGCCAGCAGTTTATCCGGCGCTGGTACGCAGTATTTT
TRBJ1-1	TRBV7-9	13	-	-	CASRDFWNTEAFF	TGTGCCAGCAGGGACTTCTGGAACACTGAAGCTTTCTTT
TRBJ1-1	TRBV7-2	13	-	-	CASGREQGLEAFF	TGTGCCAGCGGGAGGGAGCAGGGGCTAGAAGCTTTCTTT
TRBJ2-1	TRBV24-1	16	-	-	CATSDSQGSSYNEQFF	TGTGCCACCAGTGATTCTCAGGGGTCTTCTTACAATGAGCAGTTCTTC